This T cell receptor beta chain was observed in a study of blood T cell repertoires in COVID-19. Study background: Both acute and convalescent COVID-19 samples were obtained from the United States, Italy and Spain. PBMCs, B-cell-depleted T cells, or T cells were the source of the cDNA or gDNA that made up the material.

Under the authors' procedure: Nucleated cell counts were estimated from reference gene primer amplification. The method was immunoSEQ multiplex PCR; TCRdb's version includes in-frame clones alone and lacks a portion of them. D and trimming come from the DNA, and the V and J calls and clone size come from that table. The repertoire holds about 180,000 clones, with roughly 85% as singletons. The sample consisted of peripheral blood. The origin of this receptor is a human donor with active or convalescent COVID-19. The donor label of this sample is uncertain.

The CDR3 coding sequence is TGTGCCAGCAGCTTGGCGGGACAGGGGGCAGGTGGCTACACCTTC. It codes for CASSLAGQGAGGYTF. The V and J genes are TRBV5-4 and TRBJ1-2, with 12 bases identical to TRBD1. The V gene's germline CDR1 is SGHNT and CDR2 YYREEE (reference sequence). Trimming took 0 bases from V and 7 from J; bases not matched to a gene: 4. The CDR3 loop spans 15 amino acids.